This entry lists 21 T cell receptor beta chains sequenced from one sample in a study of control samples from healthy donors and cancer patients. Produced via immunoSEQ multiplex PCR; TCRdb's table is partial and in-frame only. This table has around 86,000 clones, around nine tenths appearing once. The specimen sequenced was PBMCs. These receptors all stem from a woman aged 55-69 years with head and neck cancer.

J is TRBJ1-6 and V is TRBV10-2, with D unresolved. The CDR3 has 13 residues. Germline V CDR1 and CDR2: WSHSY, SAAADI. V was shortened by 3 bases and J by 9 bases, with 9 bases between the two germline ends. CDR3 sequence (DNA): TGCGCCAGCAGTGACCGCGAAAGTTCACCCCTCCACTTT. Translating it yields CASSDRESSPLHF.

The chain links TRBV15 to TRBJ2-1; 15 bases are a match to TRBD2. J gave up 7 bases and V 4 bases, and 5 bases lay outside the gene matches. The germline gives CDR1 LNHNV, CDR2 YYDKDF (reference sequence). The CDR3 contains 16 residues. Here the CDR3 DNA reads TGTGCCACCAGCAAAGGACTAGCGGGAGGGGTTAATGAGCAGTTCTTC. Translating it yields CATSKGLAGGVNEQFF.

The CDR3 loop is CASSLGGLHYGYTF. In DNA form, the CDR3 reads TGTGCCAGCAGCTTAGGGGGGCTTCACTATGGCTACACCTTC. The chain recombines TRBV7-8 with TRBJ1-2; D possibly corresponds to TRBD1 (6 bases). V lost 1 base and J lost 3, with 9 bases in between. Germline V lookup: CDR1 SGHVS, CDR2 FQNEAQ. The CDR3 spans 14 residues.

The J gene is TRBJ2-7, the V gene TRBV9; D uncertain. CDR3 size: 15 residues. V was shortened by 0 bases and J by 0 bases, with 10 bases between the two germline ends. Looked up from germline, CDR1 is SGDLS and CDR2 is YYNGEE. CDR3 region: CASSVEPALSYEQYF. CDR3 coding DNA: TGTGCCAGCAGCGTAGAGCCAGCGCTCTCCTACGAGCAGTACTTC. The full variable domain, its missing parts supplied by reference TRBV9 and TRBJ2-7, is DSGVTQTPKHLITATGQRVTLRCSPRSGDLSVYWYQQSLDQGLQFLIQYYNGEERAKGNILERFSAQQFPDLHSELNLSSLELGDSALYFCASSVEPALSYEQYFGPGTRLTVT.

J is TRBJ1-3 and V is TRBV3-1 (or the pseudogene TRBV3-2); TRBD1 matches at 7 bases. J lost 5 bases, V lost 2 bases, and 6 bases had no gene match. In germline, CDR1 is LGHDT, CDR2 YNNKEL (reference sequence). There are 15 residues in the CDR3. The CDR3 protein is CASSQPGQSRNTIYF. For the CDR3, the DNA is TGTGCCAGCAGCCAACCGGGACAGTCACGAAACACCATATATTTT.

The CDR3 is CASSTTGFEQYF. The CDR3 DNA reads TGTGCCAGTAGTACGACAGGGTTCGAGCAGTACTTC. The genes are TRBV19 and TRBJ2-7; 7 bases are shared with TRBD1. The CDR3 consists of 12 residues. Germline V gene lookup returns CDR1 LNHDA and CDR2 SQIVND (reference sequence). Germline trimming cut 4 bases from V and 6 bases from J; bases unmatched to any gene: 3.

The V and J genes are TRBV18 and TRBJ2-3; D is ambiguous. Trimming removed 5 bases at V and 0 bases at J, with 6 bases between. The CDR3 loop spans 13 amino acids. Germline values: CDR1 KGHSH, CDR2 LQKENI. The CDR3, as DNA: TGTGCCAGCTCAAGAATTAGCACAGATACGCAGTATTTT. It translates to CASSRISTDTQYF.

The chain has TRBV6-2 or TRBV6-3 and TRBJ2-5, with D uncertain. The CDR3 consists of 13 residues. V was shortened by 2 bases and J by 1 base, with 5 bases between the two germline ends. CDR1 and CDR2 from the germline V gene are MNHEY and SVGEGT. DNA of the CDR3: TGTGCCAGCAGTTACCGAATCCAAGAGACCCAGTACTTC. It codes for CASSYRIQETQYF.

This clone was picked up a small number of times. The chain has TRBV7-2 and TRBJ2-3; 8 bases match TRBD1. V shed 1 base, J shed 7 bases, and the junction held 16 bases outside the gene matches. CDR1 is SGHTA and CDR2 is FQGNSA in the germline V gene. The CDR3 is 18 amino acids. The DNA of the CDR3 is TGTGCCAGCAGCTTAGTTTTTGACAGGGGAATGCTCAGGTATACGCAGTATTTT. Encoded protein: CASSLVFDRGMLRYTQYF. The variable domain in full, completed from reference TRBV7-2 and TRBJ2-3, reads GAGVSQSPSNKVTEKGKDVELRCDPISGHTALYWYRQSLGQGLEFLIYFQGNSAPDKSGLPSDRFSAERTGGSVSTLTIQRTQQEDSAVYLCASSLVFDRGMLRYTQYFGPGTRLTVL.

The CDR3 nucleotides are TGTGCCAGTAGTATAGGACAGGGGGCGCTTGGCTACACCTTC. Amino acids: CASSIGQGALGYTF. This rearrangement joins TRBV19 to TRBJ1-2; 10 nucleotides align to TRBD1. The CDR3 is 14 residues long. From germline, CDR1 is LNHDA and CDR2 SQIVND (reference sequence). Trimming removed 1 base from V and 7 bases from J; junction bases left unmatched: 3.

This clone was found a few times. The chain links TRBV5-8 to TRBJ2-6, with D possibly matching TRBD2 (7 bases). Germline V gives CDR1 SGHTS, CDR2 YDEGEE. The CDR3 sequence is 15 residues long. Trimming left V 4 bases short and J 2 bases short, with 10 bases between. DNA of the CDR3: TGTGCCAGCAGCCTGGGGGGGCCTGGGGCCAACGTCCTGACTTTC. The encoded protein is CASSLGGPGANVLTF.

V usage is TRBV19 and J usage is TRBJ2-3; perhaps TRBD1 as D (5 bases). The germline V and J ends were trimmed by 5 bases and 3 bases, with 9 bases remaining between them. This CDR3 comprises 13 residues. Germline-derived CDR1 and CDR2 are LNHDA and SQIVND (reference sequence). CDR3 sequence reads: CASSSRVTDTQYF. CDR3 bases: TGTGCCAGTAGTTCCAGGGTGACAGATACGCAGTATTTT. The variable domain in full, with the rest retrieved from reference TRBV19 and TRBJ2-3, is DGGITQSPKYLFRKEGQNVTLSCEQNLNHDAMYWYRQDPGQGLRLIYYSQIVNDFQKGDIAEGYSVSREKKESFPLTVTSAQKNPTAFYLCASSSRVTDTQYFGPGTRLTVL.

This clone was found once. This chain uses TRBV6-5 with TRBJ1-5, with a possible D match to TRBD1 (5 bases). The CDR3 covers 15 residues. CDR1 and CDR2 (germline): MNHEY, SVGAGI. Trimming stripped 2 bases from V and 7 bases from J, with 15 bases between. In DNA form, the CDR3 reads TGTGCCAGCAGTTACGACGGCGGGGGGTTACAGCCCCAGCATTTT. It specifies CASSYDGGGLQPQHF.

CDR3 protein: CASSDSMATSGSYNEQFF. The DNA for the CDR3 is TGTGCCAGCAGTGACTCGATGGCGACTAGCGGGTCCTACAATGAGCAGTTCTTC. This rearrangement joins TRBV6-4 to TRBJ2-1, with TRBD2 identical over 10 bases. Germline CDR1 is MRHNA and CDR2 is SNTAGT. The V gene end was trimmed by 0 bases and the J gene end by 1 base; junction bases not matched to a gene: 6. This CDR3 is built from 18 residues.

This chain uses TRBV25-1 with TRBJ1-1; a weak D match, TRBD1 (5 bases). The V end was cut by 8 bases, the J end by 4 bases, with 11 bases between. There are 12 residues in the CDR3. Germline CDR1 reads MGHDK; CDR2 reads SYGVNS. In nucleotides, the CDR3 is TGTGCCAGCGGCCCAGGGTCCACTGAAGCTTTCTTT. This translates into CASGPGSTEAFF.

Regarding this clone: Relative to the germline gene, one junction end is altered; a read error may explain this. At the DNA level, this CDR3 is encoded by other sequences in the same sample as well. The rearrangement links TRBV6-1 to TRBJ2-1, with D perhaps matching TRBD1 or TRBD2 (5 bases each). The germline V gene has CDR1 MNHNS and CDR2 SASEGT. The CDR3 is made up of 17 amino acids. The CDR3 DNA follows: TGTGCCAGCAGTGAAGGGAATCGGGACCGCGACTACAATGAACAGTTCTTC. This codes for CASSEGNRDRDYNEQFF.

The rearrangement uses TRBV11-2 and TRBJ2-1, with 9 bases that match TRBD2. Germline V gives CDR1 SGHAT, CDR2 FQNNGV. Losses at the gene ends were 7 bases for V and 4 bases for J; bases not matched to a gene: 5. The length of the CDR3 is 14 residues. CDR3 sequence reads: CASMLAGTYNEQFF. Here the CDR3 DNA reads TGTGCCAGCATGCTAGCGGGAACTTACAATGAGCAGTTCTTC.

The chain joins TRBV12-3 or TRBV12-4 to TRBJ2-7; unclear D gene. The ends were cut back, 1 base at V and 5 bases at J, with 9 bases in the middle. This CDR3 is built from 13 residues. The CDR3 reads CASSLVKGNEQYF. CDR3 DNA: TGTGCCAGCAGTTTAGTCAAAGGGAACGAGCAGTACTTC.

This clone was seen once. CDR3 nucleotide sequence: TGTGCCAGCAGCCAGGAACTTCGGACAGGGGCTGGCTACACCTTC. Its protein product is CASSQELRTGAGYTF. This chain connects TRBV3-1 (or the pseudogene TRBV3-2) to TRBJ1-2; TRBD1 aligns across 9 bases. The CDR3 is 15 residues long. The germline CDR1 and CDR2 sequences are LGHDT and YNNKEL (reference sequence). The V segment lost 3 bases and the J segment 7 bases; nucleotides outside the gene matches: 9.

The V and J genes are TRBV7-9 and TRBJ2-7; D uncertain. The germline V and J ends were trimmed by 1 base and 5 bases, with 6 bases remaining between them. The length of the CDR3 is 12 residues. Germline V gives CDR1 SEHNR, CDR2 FQNEAQ (reference sequence). The CDR3 nucleotides are TGTGCCAGCAGCTTAGATAAGGACGAGCAGTACTTC. Translating it yields CASSLDKDEQYF.

This chain joins TRBV19 and TRBJ2-5; D gene unclear. V dropped 5 bases and J dropped 1 base, with 8 bases sitting between them. The CDR3 contains 13 residues. CDR1 and CDR2 (germline): LNHDA, SQIVND (reference sequence). The CDR3 nucleotides are TGTGCCAGTAGTCGTACCCTCCAAGAGACCCAGTACTTC. Amino acids: CASSRTLQETQYF. The complete variable domain, with remaining parts taken from reference TRBV19 and TRBJ2-5, reads DGGITQSPKYLFRKEGQNVTLSCEQNLNHDAMYWYRQDPGQGLRLIYYSQIVNDFQKGDIAEGYSVSREKKESFPLTVTSAQKNPTAFYLCASSRTLQETQYFGPGTRLLVL.